This T cell receptor (beta chain) was identified during a study of response to subunit inactivated influenza vaccine. Notes on the study in general: Authors suggested few new T cells are recruited by each seasonal influenza vaccination.

This clonotype was found a few times. Its antigen is as yet unknown. TCRdb called the RT-PCR reads again in MiXCR, with one record for every CDR3 protein. This table has roughly 290,000 distinct CDR3 sequences, just over 20% appearing once. The CDR3 loop spans 15 amino acids. The V gene end was trimmed by 7 bases and the J gene end by 6 bases; junction bases not matched to a gene: 12. Germline V CDR1 and CDR2: MNHEY, SVGEGT. Material: PBMCs from blood, obtained less than 22 months after vaccination. The V and J genes are TRBV6-2 or TRBV6-3 and TRBJ1-2; 9 bases map to TRBD1. This receptor was taken from a man aged 50-75 years who received an inactivated influenza vaccine. The CDR3 loop reads CASNNAGTGIDGYTF. Here the CDR3 DNA reads TGTGCCAGCAACAACGCCGGGACAGGGATTGATGGCTACACCTTC.